This T cell receptor (beta chain) stems from a study of sequential checkpoint blockade in melanoma. Overall study context: After both sequences, patients received maintenance nivolumab.

CDR1 and CDR2 from the germline V gene are GTSNPN and SVGIG (reference sequence). V was pared by 5 bases and J by 3 bases, with 9 bases between. There are 12 residues in the CDR3. Here immunoSEQ multiplex PCR was the method, and the copy in TCRdb shows in-frame clones only, minus some. Altogether roughly 2,100 clones are present, around 20% being singletons, with the ten largest covering about 13%. Treatment defined: randomized to nivolumab then ipilimumab (arm A) or the reverse (arm B). This clonotype originated in a human donor with melanoma. The chain uses TRBV30 and TRBJ2-3; no definite D call. The sequences come from tumor tissue (inferred from file names), collected from a patient given nivolumab and ipilimumab in sequence. The CDR3 bases are TGTGCCTGGGCGACGGATACAGATACGCAGTATTTT. This encodes CAWATDTDTQYF. The full variable domain, with the rest looked up from reference TRBV30 and TRBJ2-3, is SQTIHQWPATLVQPVGSPLSLECTVEGTSNPNLYWYRQAAGRGLQLLFYSVGIGQISSEVPQNLSASRPQDRQFILSSKKLLLSDSGFYLCAWATDTDTQYFGPGTRLTVL.